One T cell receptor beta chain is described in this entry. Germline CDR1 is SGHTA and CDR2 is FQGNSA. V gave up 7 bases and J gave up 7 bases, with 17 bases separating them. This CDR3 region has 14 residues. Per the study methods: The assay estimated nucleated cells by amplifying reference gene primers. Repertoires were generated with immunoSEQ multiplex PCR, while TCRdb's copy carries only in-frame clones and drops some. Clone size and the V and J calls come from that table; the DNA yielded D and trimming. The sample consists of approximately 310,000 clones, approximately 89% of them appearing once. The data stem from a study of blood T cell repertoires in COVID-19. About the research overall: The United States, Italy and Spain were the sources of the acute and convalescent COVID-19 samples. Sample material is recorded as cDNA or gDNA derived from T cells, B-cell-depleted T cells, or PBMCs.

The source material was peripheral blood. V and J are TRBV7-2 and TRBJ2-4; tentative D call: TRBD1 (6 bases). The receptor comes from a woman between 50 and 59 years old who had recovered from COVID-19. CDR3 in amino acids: CASNSLVTGNIQYF. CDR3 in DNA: TGTGCCAGCAATAGCTTAGTAACAGGGAACATTCAGTACTTC.